This T cell receptor (beta chain) stems from a study of neurological immune-mediated disorders. 5'RACE generated cDNA with 10-nucleotide random UMIs. Using its own MiXCR run on the 5' RACE reads, TCRdb lists one record per CDR3 protein. The sample holds around 66,000 distinct CDR3 sequences, approximately 5% seen once. This clonotype was seen repeatedly, ten times or more. The CDR3 is 12 amino acids. V was clipped by 6 bases and J by 7 bases, with 9 bases between them. The germline V gene has CDR1 SGHVS and CDR2 FNYEAQ. The source is a woman in her 70s with multiple sclerosis. This chain uses TRBV7-6 with TRBJ2-2; perhaps TRBD2 as D (6 bases). The sample taken for sequencing was PBMCs. CDR3 sequence: CASSSSVGELFF. For the CDR3, the DNA is TGTGCCAGCAGTTCTAGCGTCGGGGAGCTGTTTTTT.